The 26 T cell receptor beta chains below come from one sample, sequenced in a study of T cells in Graves' hyperthyroidism and ophthalmopathy. RNA transcripts yielded amplified TCR beta CDR3 regions. HTBI primers were used for first-round RT-PCR of the TCR CDR3. A single record per CDR3 protein comes from TCRdb applying MiXCR to the multiplex PCR reads. The data contain 500,000 to 650,000 distinct CDR3 sequences, 46% of them singletons. Sequencing was carried out using peripheral blood or thyroid tissue (not recorded which). Receptors originate from an adult woman with Graves' disease, either hyperthyroidism or ophthalmopathy (not recorded which).

Ten or more counts support this clonotype. The CDR3 region has the DNA TGCGCCAGCAGTGATTGGGGGGACGGGGATACGCAGTATTTT. Translation: CASSDWGDGDTQYF. V gene TRBV10-1 combines with J gene TRBJ2-3, with D maybe TRBD2 (6 bases). Trimming removed 3 bases from V and 6 bases from J, with 13 bases in between. CDR3 length equals 14 residues. The germline V gene has CDR1 WNHNN and CDR2 SYGVQD (reference sequence).

This chain links TRBV7-7 with TRBJ2-7; D possibly matches TRBD1 or TRBD2 (5 bases each). This CDR3 has 13 amino acids. The germline V gene encodes CDR1 SSHAT and CDR2 FNYEAQ (reference sequence). The V end was cut by 5 bases, the J end by 5 bases, with 13 bases between. The CDR3 spells CASSRDPFHEQYF. The DNA of the CDR3 is TGTGCCAGCAGCCGGGACCCGTTCCACGAGCAGTACTTC.

This clonotype was counted a single time. V and J are TRBV28 and TRBJ1-4; 10 positions match TRBD1. The junction had 5 bases not matched to a gene; V was cut back by 4 bases and J by 6 bases. Germline CDR1 MDHEN, CDR2 SYDVKM. The CDR3 consists of 15 residues. CDR3 in amino acids: CASSYPGQGYEKLFF. The DNA for the CDR3 is TGTGCCAGCAGTTACCCGGGACAGGGGTATGAAAAACTGTTTTTT.

The chain couples TRBV28 to TRBJ2-5; maybe TRBD1 (6 bases). With 6 bases removed from V and 5 bases from J, the gap between germline ends came to 16 bases. The CDR3 is 14 amino acids. The germline V gene has CDR1 MDHEN and CDR2 SYDVKM. The CDR3 nucleotides are TGTGCCAGCAGGAGATACAGGGCCTGGGAGACCCAGTACTTC. Translation: CASRRYRAWETQYF.

The rearrangement links TRBV7-9 to TRBJ2-7; 7 nucleotides align to TRBD1. From germline, CDR1 is SEHNR and CDR2 FQNEAQ (reference sequence). Trimming took 5 bases from V and 1 from J; bases not matched to a gene: 14. The CDR3 is made up of 17 amino acids. The CDR3 here is CASSLGTAGALSYEQYF. The DNA for the CDR3 is TGTGCCAGCAGCCTTGGGACAGCCGGTGCTTTATCCTACGAGCAGTACTTC.

The V and J genes are TRBV5-1 and TRBJ2-7, with 11 bases fitting TRBD2. Germline trimming cut 2 bases from V and 4 bases from J; bases unmatched to any gene: 14. Per the germline V gene, CDR1 is SGHRS and CDR2 is YFSETQ. The CDR3 consists of 18 residues. The CDR3 sequence: CASSFRLAGGPDRYEQYF. In nucleotides, the CDR3 is TGCGCCAGCAGCTTTCGGCTAGCGGGAGGTCCTGATCGTTACGAGCAGTACTTC.

V usage is TRBV7-2 and J usage is TRBJ1-6; D is possibly TRBD1 (5 bases). V lost 2 bases, J lost 11 bases, and 10 bases lay in between. Germline V gives CDR1 SGHTA, CDR2 FQGNSA. CDR3 size: 13 residues. CDR3 protein: CASSLRDYPPLHF. The CDR3 DNA reads as TGTGCCAGCAGCTTAAGGGACTATCCACCCCTCCACTTT.

In regard to this clonotype: Germline is not matched at one junction end, which may reflect a read error. The chain couples TRBV7-2 to TRBJ2-5; TRBD1 matches 7 bases. The CDR3 extends over 13 amino acids. Germline V gene lookup returns CDR1 SGHTA and CDR2 FQGNSA. DNA of the CDR3: TGCGCCAGCACCACAGGGGATGGAGAGACCCAGTACTTC. Protein sequence: CASTTGDGETQYF.

The chain couples TRBV24-1 to TRBJ2-1, with 12 bases identical to TRBD2. V lost 2 bases to trimming and J lost 7 bases; unmatched junction nucleotides: 5. The CDR3 spans 16 residues. Germline CDR1 KGHDR, CDR2 SFDVKD. In DNA, the CDR3 is TGTGCCACCAGTGATTCGAGGCTAGCGGGGGGGAATGAGCAGTTCTTC. Residues: CATSDSRLAGGNEQFF.

This clonotype was seen many times. The chain has TRBV29-1 and TRBJ2-7; D is unclear. The CDR3 consists of 13 residues. Germline lookup yields CDR1 SQVTM and CDR2 ANQGSEA. Trimming removed 0 bases at V and 6 bases at J, with 12 bases between. CDR3 region: CSVEEALNTEQYF. CDR3 bases: TGCAGCGTTGAAGAAGCGTTGAATACCGAGCAGTACTTC.

Written as DNA, the CDR3 is TGCGGCACTGCCGGAGGGGGAACAGTGTACGAGCAGTACTTC. It translates to CGTAGGGTVYEQYF. The V gene is TRBV29-1, the J gene TRBJ2-7; D might be TRBD1 or TRBD2, each matching 6 bases. Germline V lookup: CDR1 SQVTM, CDR2 ANQGSEA. This CDR3 region has 14 residues.

The chain combines TRBV2 with TRBJ2-7; 10 bases are a match to TRBD1. With 4 bases clipped from V and 6 bases from J, the junction kept 6 bases outside the gene matches. The CDR3 contains 14 residues. Germline CDR1 SNHLY, CDR2 FYNNEI. The CDR3 region has the DNA TGTGCCAGCAGTGCGGGACAGGGGTATTTCGAGCAGTACTTC. Its translation: CASSAGQGYFEQYF.

This clonotype occurred a few times. The V and J genes are TRBV7-9 and TRBJ2-5; 9 nucleotides align to TRBD2. This CDR3 comprises 15 residues. The J segment lost 4 bases and the V segment lost 6 bases, leaving 9 bases of the junction unmatched. From germline, CDR1 is SEHNR and CDR2 FQNEAQ (reference sequence). CDR3 protein: CASSAAGGPGETQYF. The CDR3, as DNA: TGTGCCAGCAGTGCTGCGGGAGGGCCGGGAGAGACCCAGTACTTC.

The chain joins TRBV12-3 or TRBV12-4 to TRBJ1-5; unclear D gene. CDR3 size: 14 residues. V dropped 4 bases and J dropped 1 base, with 8 bases sitting between them. The CDR3 DNA follows: TGTGCCAGCAGTTCGATGGGAAGCAATCAGCCCCAGCATTTT. It codes for CASSSMGSNQPQHF.

This clonotype has a handful of counts. Here the CDR3 omits its conserved ending phenylalanine or tryptophan, so a read error is the likely source. Because the CDR3's place on the DNA is in doubt, the DNA is left out and the CDR3 is given as listed by TCRdb. The chain combines TRBV20-1 with TRBJ1-2. The CDR3 length equals 12 residues, ends included. Germline-derived CDR1 and CDR2 are DFQATT and SNEGSKA (reference sequence). The chain's CDR3 is CSARDAGRAHSY.

This clonotype was seen many times. The chain uses TRBV10-3 and TRBJ2-5; 11 nucleotides align to TRBD2. This CDR3 comprises 15 residues. Per germline, CDR1 ENHRY and CDR2 SYGVKD. Trimming cost V 6 bases and J 5 bases; bases outside gene matches: 8. CDR3 region: CAIRDTSGRFETQYF. CDR3 DNA sequence: TGTGCCATCAGGGATACTAGCGGGAGATTTGAGACCCAGTACTTC.

This clonotype was found many times. The chain links TRBV20-1 to TRBJ2-7; D perhaps matches TRBD1 (5 bases). Germline CDR1 and CDR2: DFQATT and SNEGSKA (reference sequence). V lost 3 bases to trimming and J lost 6 bases, with 12 bases between them. This CDR3 has 12 amino acids. The DNA for the CDR3 is TGCAGTGCTAGGGAAACAGGTGTCGAGCAGTACTTC. It encodes CSARETGVEQYF.

This clonotype was seen a handful of times. The gene calls are TRBV6-1 and TRBJ1-2, with D perhaps matching TRBD1 (6 bases). V was cut by 7 bases and J by 6 bases, with 15 bases left in between. The germline V gene has CDR1 MNHNS and CDR2 SASEGT. The CDR3 extends over 13 amino acids. Written as DNA, the CDR3 is TGTGCCAGCAAAGCCTACAGGGCGCATGGCTACACCTTC. Amino acid sequence: CASKAYRAHGYTF.

Concerning this clonotype itself: A single base separates this from a much larger clone, so it may be a read error. J is TRBJ2-7 and V is TRBV12-3 or TRBV12-4; D is uncertain. There are 13 residues in the CDR3. The CDR3 DNA sequence: TGTGCCGGCAGTTTCGATGGCGGCTACGAGCAGTACTTC. Its translation is CAGSFDGGYEQYF.

As regards this clonotype: Without the conserved terminal phenylalanine or tryptophan, this CDR3 likely stems from a read error. The DNA is omitted, as the CDR3 cannot be located on it reliably, and the CDR3 follows TCRdb's listing. V and J are TRBV20-1 and TRBJ2-5; the table's TRBD2 call for D was not verified on the DNA. Germline V gives CDR1 DFQATT, CDR2 SNEGSKA (reference sequence). The CDR3 spans 8 residues, counting both ends. This CDR3 is CSASPGTS.

Note on this clonotype: One junction end does not reproduce the germline sequence, and a read error may be involved. The V gene is TRBV7-2, the J gene TRBJ2-7; possible D gene TRBD1, 7 bases. This CDR3 has 12 residues. Germline-derived CDR1 and CDR2 are SGHTA and FQGNSA. CDR3 region: CASSSQGGEQCF. DNA for the CDR3: TGTGCCAGCAGCTCGCAGGGGGGTGAGCAGTGCTTC.

J is TRBJ1-6 and V is TRBV20-1; TRBD1 matches 8 bases. Germline V gene lookup returns CDR1 DFQATT and CDR2 SNEGSKA (reference sequence). The junction had 2 bases not matched to a gene; V was cut back by 1 base and J by 6 bases. The CDR3 has 14 residues. The CDR3 nucleotides are TGCAGTGCTAGAGTACAGGGGGTTAATTCACCCCTCCACTTT. Protein product: CSARVQGVNSPLHF.

At least ten counts were recorded for this clonotype. The CDR3 region has the DNA TGCAGTGCTAGGCGTGCCGACAGGGATGGCTACACCTTC. Residues: CSARRADRDGYTF. J is TRBJ1-2 and V is TRBV20-1; TRBD1 matches at 7 bases. The CDR3 sequence is 13 residues long. The ends lost 3 bases at V and 6 bases at J; junction bases unmatched: 7. Germline assignment: CDR1 DFQATT and CDR2 SNEGSKA (reference sequence).

This clonotype was detected many times. V is TRBV20-1 and J is TRBJ2-2; D not resolved. CDR3 length: 15 amino acids. Germline assignment: CDR1 DFQATT and CDR2 SNEGSKA (reference sequence). V lost 0 bases, J lost 1 base, and 9 bases lay in between. CDR3 DNA sequence: TGCAGTGCTAGAGAGGACGGGTGGAACACCGGGGAGCTGTTTTTT. This codes for CSAREDGWNTGELFF.

This clonotype appeared a single time. V and J are TRBV15 and TRBJ2-5; D uncertain. Trimming took off 1 base at V and 2 bases at J, with 11 bases between the two ends. This CDR3 has 15 residues. CDR1 is LNHNV, CDR2 YYDKDF, per germline (reference sequence). CDR3 in amino acids: CATSRGRKIQETQYF. The DNA for the CDR3 is TGTGCCACCAGCAGAGGACGGAAAATTCAAGAGACCCAGTACTTC.

This sequence joins TRBV7-9 and TRBJ1-1; the D is unclear. The CDR3 extends over 16 amino acids. The V end lost 3 bases, the J end lost 2 bases, and 16 bases lay between the germline ends. Germline V gives CDR1 SEHNR, CDR2 FQNEAQ (reference sequence). The CDR3 spells CASSFVPVPRNTEAFF. The DNA for the CDR3 is TGTGCCAGCAGCTTCGTCCCGGTACCGCGAAACACTGAAGCTTTCTTT.